The 18 T cell receptor beta chains listed next were all sequenced from one sample in a study of CXCR3-negative and CXCR3-positive naive CD8 T cells. Libraries were UMI-labeled 5' RACE TRB cDNA. TCRdb processed the 5' RACE reads again and assigns one entry to each CDR3 protein, with no DNA. The sample data list tens of thousands of distinct CDR3 sequences. Sequencing was carried out using naive CXCR3- CD8+ T cells from blood. Subset reported: CD45RO-CCR7+CD27+CD95- naive CD8+ T cells lacking CXCR3 (TNR3-). These receptors all stem from a human donor in good health. Some clones in this sample may be carry-over from other donors' samples.

The genes are TRBV30 and TRBJ1-2; TCRdb designates TRBD1, a call that cannot be tested without DNA. CDR1 and CDR2 from the germline V gene are GTSNPN and SVGIG (reference sequence). The CDR3 runs 14 residues. The CDR3 here is CAWRDRGSNYDYTF.

This chain links TRBV29-1 with TRBJ2-2. This CDR3 has 13 amino acids. CDR1 is SQVTM and CDR2 is ANQGSEA in the germline V gene. This CDR3 reads CSVEDGNTGELFF.

This chain connects TRBV14 to TRBJ2-7; TCRdb's assignment of TRBD1 cannot be checked, as there is no DNA. The CDR3 covers 17 residues. Germline V gene data show CDR1 as SGHDN and CDR2 as FVKESK. This chain's CDR3 is CASSQEPPWTGQYEQYF.

The chain links TRBV25-1 to TRBJ2-7; with no DNA, the TCRdb D assignment of TRBD2 cannot be verified. Germline V gene sequence: CDR1 MGHDK, CDR2 SYGVNS. The CDR3 loop spans 15 amino acids. The CDR3 sequence: CASSEVRGRTYEQYF.

The J gene is TRBJ2-2, the V gene TRBV13. This CDR3 comprises 14 residues. CDR1 is PRHDT, CDR2 FYEKMQ, per germline (reference sequence). The CDR3 spells CASSLSLSAGELFF. The full variable domain, in which reference TRBV13 and TRBJ2-2 provide the parts outside the CDR3, is AAGVIQSPRHLIKEKRETATLKCYPIPRHDTVYWYQQGPGQDPQFLISFYEKMQSDKGSIPDRFSAQQFSDYHSELNMSSLELGDSALYFCASSLSLSAGELFFGEGSRLTVL.

V gene TRBV29-1 combines with J gene TRBJ1-1. The length of the CDR3 is 14 residues. CDR1 SQVTM and CDR2 ANQGSEA come from the germline V gene. The CDR3 sequence is CSVELGQKNTEAFF.

The gene calls are TRBV23-1 and TRBJ1-5. TRBV23-1 is designated an ORF whose function remains uncertain. This CDR3 is 14 amino acids long. The CDR3: CAQRWGGSNQPQHF.

The chain employs TRBV6-2 or TRBV6-3 and TRBJ1-1. In germline, CDR1 is MNHEY, CDR2 SVGEGT. The CDR3 consists of 13 residues. CDR3 residues: CASRRDRNTEAFF.

This chain connects TRBV6-5 to TRBJ2-2; TCRdb outputs TRBD1, but without DNA this stays unchecked. The CDR3 totals 17 residues. Germline V lookup: CDR1 MNHEY, CDR2 SVGAGI. This CDR3 is CASRKLGAGGRTGELFF.

The chain recombines TRBV13 with TRBJ2-5; lacking DNA, the TRBD1 call made by TCRdb goes unchecked. CDR1 is PRHDT, CDR2 FYEKMQ, per germline (reference sequence). The CDR3 has 17 amino acids. Here the CDR3 reads CASSLVIRGQVQETQYF.

The chain links TRBV28 to TRBJ1-5. The CDR3 has 13 residues. Per germline, CDR1 MDHEN and CDR2 SYDVKM. The CDR3 is CASSLGGDQPQHF. Full variable domain (missing parts from reference TRBV28 and TRBJ1-5): DVKVTQSSRYLVKRTGEKVFLECVQDMDHENMFWYRQDPGLGLRLIYFSYDVKMKEKGDIPEGYSVSREKKERFSLILESASTNQTSMYLCASSLGGDQPQHFGDGTRLSIL.

The rearrangement links TRBV20-1 to TRBJ1-5. Germline V gene sequence: CDR1 DFQATT, CDR2 SNEGSKA (reference sequence). The CDR3 length is 16 residues. The CDR3 spells CSAKNLGMGPDQPQHF.

The gene calls are TRBV29-1 and TRBJ1-5; the TCRdb call, TRBD1, lacks DNA for checking. The CDR3 sequence is 14 residues long. CDR1 SQVTM and CDR2 ANQGSEA come from the germline V gene. The CDR3 spells CSVAGAGVNQPQHF.

The chain recombines TRBV7-9 with TRBJ1-1; TCRdb indicates TRBD1, and absent DNA this call remains unverified. This CDR3 is 15 amino acids long. CDR1 SEHNR and CDR2 FQNEAQ come from the germline V gene (reference sequence). The CDR3 is CASDGTGGVDTEAFF.

The chain employs TRBV19 and TRBJ1-1; as DNA is missing, the TRBD1 call by TCRdb cannot be tested. The CDR3 loop spans 14 amino acids. The germline CDR1 and CDR2 sequences are LNHDA and SQIVND (reference sequence). CDR3 region: CASSIDPTGTEAFF.

The chain employs TRBV5-1 and TRBJ2-1; without DNA, the TCRdb call of TRBD2 cannot be checked. The CDR3 runs 13 residues. Germline-derived CDR1 and CDR2 are SGHRS and YFSETQ. The CDR3 sequence: CASRLAGGNEQFF.

The chain carries TRBV4-3 and TRBJ1-5. Germline CDR1 reads LGHNA; CDR2 reads YSLEER. The CDR3 is made up of 16 amino acids. CDR3 residues: CASSQEARLLNQPQHF.

The chain combines TRBV14 with TRBJ2-1. This CDR3 contains 15 residues. Per germline, CDR1 SGHDN and CDR2 FVKESK. The CDR3 protein is CASSQGRGSYNEQFF.